The TCR beta chain described here comes from a study of T cell changes during pregnancy in multiple sclerosis. The method was immunoSEQ multiplex PCR; TCRdb's version includes in-frame clones alone and lacks a portion of them. This sample yields about 29,000 clones, of which around nine tenths are seen a single time; around 6% belongs to the top ten. Germline V gene lookup returns CDR1 LNHNV and CDR2 YYDKDF (reference sequence). The CDR3 sequence is 17 residues long. V was pared by 0 bases and J by 5 bases, with 18 bases between. The sequenced sample was CD8+ T cells from peripheral blood mononuclear cells, obtained before pregnancy. J is TRBJ2-3 and V is TRBV15, with D maybe TRBD2 (8 bases). The sequence was obtained from a female donor with multiple sclerosis, enrolled in a pregnancy study. The CDR3 loop reads CATSRDRGREEVDTQYF. CDR3 in DNA: TGTGCCACCAGCAGAGATAGGGGGCGGGAGGAGGTAGATACGCAGTATTTT.